The 10 T cell receptor beta chains given below trace back to one sample, sequenced in a study of shared clonotypes between healthy human individuals (dated by TCRdb to 2019 to 2021). Libraries came from the immunoSEQ multiplex PCR assay. Sourced from immuneACCESS, this table was stored by TCRdb with only in-frame sequences that have V and J called. A share of the clones is absent; for the studies checked, an unresolved V gene accounts for under half, and the remainder has no known explanation. For this sample the table gives some 980,000 clones, of which about 80% were detected only once. The ten largest account for over 1.3% of the sample. Sequencing used memory CD4+ T cells sorted from blood. The cell subset or site label corresponds to: CD45RA-negative fraction. The source is a man between 18 and 35 years old in good health.

The chain carries TRBV5-1 and TRBJ2-3; 7 nucleotides match TRBD1. V lost 1 base to trimming and J lost 2 bases; unmatched junction nucleotides: 4. CDR1 is SGHRS, CDR2 YFSETQ, per germline. The CDR3 spans 15 residues. CDR3 sequence reads: CASSLLGQSTDTQYF. In DNA, the CDR3 is TGCGCCAGCAGCTTGCTGGGACAGTCCACAGATACGCAGTATTTT.

CDR3 in amino acids: CASSIDGGANTGELFF. The CDR3 DNA is TGTGCCAGTAGTATTGATGGGGGCGCGAACACCGGGGAGCTGTTTTTT. V usage is TRBV19 and J usage is TRBJ2-2; D is possibly TRBD1 (6 bases). Germline CDR1 LNHDA, CDR2 SQIVND (reference sequence). The CDR3 spans 16 residues. The ends were cut back, 3 bases at V and 0 bases at J, with 11 bases in the middle.

The V and J genes are TRBV28 and TRBJ1-5, with 7 bases matching TRBD1. Germline CDR1 is MDHEN and CDR2 is SYDVKM. This CDR3 has 15 residues. V dropped 5 bases and J dropped 6; count of bases not matched to a gene: 10. The CDR3 sequence is CASSQPQGLGQPQHF. CDR3 nucleotides: TGTGCCAGCAGTCAGCCACAGGGGTTGGGTCAGCCCCAGCATTTT.

This chain joins TRBV5-4 and TRBJ1-2; D is unclear. V lost 0 bases and J 4 bases, leaving 7 bases between the germline ends. CDR3 length: 13 amino acids. The V gene's germline CDR1 is SGHNT and CDR2 YYREEE (reference sequence). The CDR3 DNA reads TGTGCCAGCAGCTTGGATGGGCTCTATGGCTACACCTTC. Its protein is CASSLDGLYGYTF.

This clone was recorded a few times. The sample holds other DNA sequences that translate to the same CDR3. The chain employs TRBV6-1 and TRBJ1-6, with 7 positions matching TRBD1. With V trimmed by 4 bases and J by 7 bases, 1 base remained unmatched. The CDR3 extends over 13 amino acids. Looked up from germline, CDR1 is MNHNS and CDR2 is SASEGT. The CDR3, as DNA: TGTGCCAGCAGTGTGGGACAGAATTCACCCCTCCACTTT. Protein sequence: CASSVGQNSPLHF.

V and J are TRBV15 and TRBJ2-3, with a tentative D call TRBD2 (5 bases). This CDR3 region has 12 residues. The V gene's germline CDR1 is LNHNV and CDR2 YYDKDF (reference sequence). Trimming stripped 1 base from V and 12 bases from J, with 11 bases between. CDR3 DNA: TGTGCCACCAGCAGAGCGGACTCTTATCAGTATTTT. This gives the protein CATSRADSYQYF.

This clone appeared once. V and J are TRBV18 and TRBJ2-7, with TRBD2 matching over 8 bases. The CDR3 length is 16 residues. The V and J ends lost 3 bases and 2 bases, in that order; junction bases with no gene match: 9. Germline-derived CDR1 and CDR2 are KGHSH and LQKENI. The CDR3 sequence is CASSPQGGGSTYEQYF. CDR3 DNA sequence: TGTGCCAGCTCACCCCAAGGCGGGGGGTCCACCTACGAGCAGTACTTC.

This clone was seen a handful of times. This chain uses TRBV5-1 with TRBJ2-2, with 10 bases fitting TRBD2. The CDR3 runs to 15 residues. Germline assignment: CDR1 SGHRS and CDR2 YFSETQ. V was clipped by 4 bases and J by 5 bases; unmatched bases: 5. The CDR3 protein is CASSLGTSETGELFF. The CDR3 nucleotides are TGCGCCAGCAGCCTCGGGACTAGCGAAACCGGGGAGCTGTTTTTT.

V usage is TRBV5-1 and J usage is TRBJ2-3, with a weak D call TRBD1 (5 bases). The germline CDR1 and CDR2 sequences are SGHRS and YFSETQ. Between the trimmed V and J ends, which lost 0 bases and 2 bases, there was a span of 13 bases. This CDR3 contains 16 residues. The CDR3 DNA reads as TGCGCCAGCAGCTTGGCCGAAGGGGCTGTCACAGATACGCAGTATTTT. It is translated as CASSLAEGAVTDTQYF.

The V call is TRBV29-1, the J call TRBJ2-1; the match to TRBD1 covers 8 bases. The CDR3 is 16 residues long. The germline gives CDR1 SQVTM, CDR2 ANQGSEA. V lost 2 bases, J lost 6 bases, and 12 bases stayed unmatched. The CDR3 nucleotides read TGCAGCGTTGAATGGGTTGGGACAGGAGCCTTCAATGAGCAGTTCTTC. The encoded protein is CSVEWVGTGAFNEQFF.